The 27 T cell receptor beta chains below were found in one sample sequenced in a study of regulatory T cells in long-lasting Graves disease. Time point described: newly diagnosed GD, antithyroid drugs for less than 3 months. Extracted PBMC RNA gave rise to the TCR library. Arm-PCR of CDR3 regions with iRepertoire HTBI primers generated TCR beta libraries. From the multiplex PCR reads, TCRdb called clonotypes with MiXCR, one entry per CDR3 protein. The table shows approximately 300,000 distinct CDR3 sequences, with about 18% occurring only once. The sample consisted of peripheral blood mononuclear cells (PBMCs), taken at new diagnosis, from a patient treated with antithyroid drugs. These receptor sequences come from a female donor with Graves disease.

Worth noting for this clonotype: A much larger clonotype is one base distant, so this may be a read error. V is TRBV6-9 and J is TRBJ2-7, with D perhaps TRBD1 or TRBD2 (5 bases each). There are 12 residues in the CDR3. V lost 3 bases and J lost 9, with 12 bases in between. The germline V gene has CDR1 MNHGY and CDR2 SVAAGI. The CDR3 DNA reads TGTGCCAGCAGTTACGGTCGGGACGGGCAGTACTTC. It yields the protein CASSYGRDGQYF.

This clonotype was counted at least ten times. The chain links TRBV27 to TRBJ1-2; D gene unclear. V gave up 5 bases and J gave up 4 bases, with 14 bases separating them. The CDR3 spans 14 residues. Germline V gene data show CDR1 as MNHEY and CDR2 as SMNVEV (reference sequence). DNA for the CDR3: TGTGCCAGCAGTGACGCCCTCGGGTTCTATGGCTACACCTTC. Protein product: CASSDALGFYGYTF.

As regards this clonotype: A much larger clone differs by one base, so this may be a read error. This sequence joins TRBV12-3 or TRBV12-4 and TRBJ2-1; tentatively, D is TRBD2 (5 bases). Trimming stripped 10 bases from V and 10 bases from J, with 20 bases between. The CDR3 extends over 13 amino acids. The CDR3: CATAERATYEQFF. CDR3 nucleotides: TGTGCCACTGCGGAGAGGGCCACCTACGAGCAGTTCTTC.

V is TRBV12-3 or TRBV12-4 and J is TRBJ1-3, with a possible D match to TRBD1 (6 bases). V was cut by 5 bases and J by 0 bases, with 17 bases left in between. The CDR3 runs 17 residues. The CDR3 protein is CASSEVRGANSGNTIYF. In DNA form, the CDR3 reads TGTGCCAGCAGTGAAGTTCGGGGGGCCAACTCTGGAAACACCATATATTTT.

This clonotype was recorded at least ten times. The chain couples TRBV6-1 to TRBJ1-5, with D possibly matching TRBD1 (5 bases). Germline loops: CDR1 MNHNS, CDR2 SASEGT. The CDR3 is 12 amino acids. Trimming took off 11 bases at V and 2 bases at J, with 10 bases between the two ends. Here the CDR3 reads CAGARGNQPQHF. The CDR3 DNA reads TGTGCCGGGGCGCGGGGCAATCAGCCCCAGCATTTT.

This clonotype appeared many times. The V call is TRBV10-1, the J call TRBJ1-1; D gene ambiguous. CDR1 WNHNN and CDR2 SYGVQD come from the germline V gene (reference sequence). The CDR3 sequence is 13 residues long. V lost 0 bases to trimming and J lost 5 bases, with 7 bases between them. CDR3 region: CASSESSGTEAFF. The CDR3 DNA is TGCGCCAGCAGTGAGTCGAGTGGAACTGAAGCTTTCTTT.

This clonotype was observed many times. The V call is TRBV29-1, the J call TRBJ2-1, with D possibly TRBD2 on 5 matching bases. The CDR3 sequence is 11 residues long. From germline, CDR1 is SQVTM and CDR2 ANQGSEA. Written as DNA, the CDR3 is TGCAGTCCCGGGACCTACAATGAGCAGTTCTTC. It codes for CSPGTYNEQFF.

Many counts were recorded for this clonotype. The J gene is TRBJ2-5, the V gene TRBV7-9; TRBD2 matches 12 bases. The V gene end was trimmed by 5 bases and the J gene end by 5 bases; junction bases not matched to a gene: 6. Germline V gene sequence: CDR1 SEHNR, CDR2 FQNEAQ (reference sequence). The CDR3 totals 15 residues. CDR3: CASSTTSGSDETQYF. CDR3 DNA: TGTGCCAGCAGCACGACTAGCGGGAGTGACGAGACCCAGTACTTC. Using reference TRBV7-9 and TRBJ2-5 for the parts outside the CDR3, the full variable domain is DTGVSQNPRHKITKRGQNVTFRCDPISEHNRLYWYRQTLGQGPEFLTYFQNEAQLEKSRLLSDRFSAERPKGSFSTLEIQRTEQGDSAMYLCASSTTSGSDETQYFGPGTRLLVL.

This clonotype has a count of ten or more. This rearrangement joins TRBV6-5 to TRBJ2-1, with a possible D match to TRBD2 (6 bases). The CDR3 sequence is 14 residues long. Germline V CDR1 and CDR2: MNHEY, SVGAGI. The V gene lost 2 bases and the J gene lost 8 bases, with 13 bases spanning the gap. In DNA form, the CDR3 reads TGTGCCAGCAGTTACGGGACTGTAGGCGATGAGCAGTTCTTC. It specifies CASSYGTVGDEQFF.

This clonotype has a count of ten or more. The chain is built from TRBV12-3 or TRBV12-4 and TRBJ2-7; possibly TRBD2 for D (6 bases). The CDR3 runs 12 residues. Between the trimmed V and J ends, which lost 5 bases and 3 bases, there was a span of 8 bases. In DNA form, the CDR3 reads TGTGCCAGCAGTGCCGGGGGCTACGAGCAGTACTTC. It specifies CASSAGGYEQYF.

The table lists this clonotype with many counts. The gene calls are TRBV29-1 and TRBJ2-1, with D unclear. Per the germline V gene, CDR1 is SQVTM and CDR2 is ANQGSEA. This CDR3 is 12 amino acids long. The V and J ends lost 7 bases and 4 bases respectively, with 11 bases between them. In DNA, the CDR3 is TGCAGCGCCGTGGCCGGGTACAATGAGCAGTTCTTC. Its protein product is CSAVAGYNEQFF.

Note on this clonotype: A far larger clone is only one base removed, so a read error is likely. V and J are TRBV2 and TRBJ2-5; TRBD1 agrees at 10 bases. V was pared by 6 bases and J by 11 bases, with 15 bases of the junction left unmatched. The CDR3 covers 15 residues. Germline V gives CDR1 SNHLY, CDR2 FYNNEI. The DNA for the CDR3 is TGTGCCAGCAGCACAGCCGGGACAGGGGTCAATGAGCAGTACTTC. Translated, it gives CASSTAGTGVNEQYF. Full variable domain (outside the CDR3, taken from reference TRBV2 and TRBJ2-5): EPEVTQTPSHQVTQMGQEVILRCVPISNHLYFYWYRQILGQKVEFLVSFYNNEISEKSEIFDDQFSVERPDGSNFTLKIRSTKLEDSAMYFCASSTAGTGVNEQYFGPGTRLLVL.

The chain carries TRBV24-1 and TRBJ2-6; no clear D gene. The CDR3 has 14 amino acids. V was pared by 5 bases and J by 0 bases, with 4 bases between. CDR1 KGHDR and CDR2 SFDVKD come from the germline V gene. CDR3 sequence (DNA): TGTGCCACCAGTGGGAACTCTGGGGCCAACGTCCTGACTTTC. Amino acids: CATSGNSGANVLTF.

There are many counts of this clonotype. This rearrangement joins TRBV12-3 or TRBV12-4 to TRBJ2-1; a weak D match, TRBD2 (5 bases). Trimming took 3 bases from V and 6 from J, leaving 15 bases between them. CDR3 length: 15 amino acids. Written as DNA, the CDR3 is TGTGCCAGCAGTTTGCTTTTGTCCAGCGGCAATGAGCAGTTCTTC. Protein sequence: CASSLLLSSGNEQFF.

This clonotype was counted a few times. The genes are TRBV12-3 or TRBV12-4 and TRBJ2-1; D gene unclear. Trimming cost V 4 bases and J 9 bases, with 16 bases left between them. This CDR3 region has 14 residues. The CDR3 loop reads CASSSLTNTGEQFF. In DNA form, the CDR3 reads TGTGCCAGCAGTTCCCTGACGAATACGGGTGAGCAGTTCTTC.

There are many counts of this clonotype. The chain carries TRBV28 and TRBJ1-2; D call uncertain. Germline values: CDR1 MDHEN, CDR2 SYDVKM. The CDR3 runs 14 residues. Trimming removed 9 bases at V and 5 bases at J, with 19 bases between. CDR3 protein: CASSLYESRYGYTF. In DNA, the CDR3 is TGTGCCAGTAGCCTGTATGAAAGCCGGTATGGCTACACCTTC.

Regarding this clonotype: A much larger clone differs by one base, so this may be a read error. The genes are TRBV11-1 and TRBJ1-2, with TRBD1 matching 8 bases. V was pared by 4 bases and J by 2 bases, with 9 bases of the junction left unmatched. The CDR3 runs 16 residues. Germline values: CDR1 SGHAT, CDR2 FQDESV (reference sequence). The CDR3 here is CASSYNPGQVNYGYTF. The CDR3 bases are TGTGCCAGCAGCTATAATCCGGGACAGGTGAACTATGGCTACACCTTC.

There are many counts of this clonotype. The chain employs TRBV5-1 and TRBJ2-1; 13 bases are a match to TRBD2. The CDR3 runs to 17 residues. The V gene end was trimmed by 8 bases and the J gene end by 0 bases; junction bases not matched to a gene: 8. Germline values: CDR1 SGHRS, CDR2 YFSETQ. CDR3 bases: TGCGCCAGTTCCGGGACTAGCGGGATAAGCTCCTACAATGAGCAGTTCTTC. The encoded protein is CASSGTSGISSYNEQFF.

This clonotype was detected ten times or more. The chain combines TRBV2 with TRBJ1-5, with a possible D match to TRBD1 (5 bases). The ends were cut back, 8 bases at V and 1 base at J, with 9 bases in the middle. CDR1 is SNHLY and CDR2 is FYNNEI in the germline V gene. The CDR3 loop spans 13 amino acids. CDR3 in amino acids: CASWRGSNQPQHF. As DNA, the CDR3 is TGTGCCAGCTGGAGGGGAAGCAATCAGCCCCAGCATTTT.

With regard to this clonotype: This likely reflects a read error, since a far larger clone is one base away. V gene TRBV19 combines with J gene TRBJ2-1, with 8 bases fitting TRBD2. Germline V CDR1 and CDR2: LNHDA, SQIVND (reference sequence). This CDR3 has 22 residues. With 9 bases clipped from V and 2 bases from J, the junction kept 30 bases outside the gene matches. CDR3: CASSRPPGTRGWWVVTYNEQFF. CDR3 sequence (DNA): TGTGCCAGCAGCCGACCCCCCGGGACTAGAGGGTGGTGGGTAGTAACCTACAATGAGCAGTTCTTC.

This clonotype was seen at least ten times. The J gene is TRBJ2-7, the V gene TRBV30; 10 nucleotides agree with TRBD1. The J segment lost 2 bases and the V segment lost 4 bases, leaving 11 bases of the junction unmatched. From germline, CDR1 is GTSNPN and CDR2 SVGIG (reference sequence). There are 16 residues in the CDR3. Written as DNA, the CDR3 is TGTGCCTGGACCCCCTTGGGACAGGGGTTAACCTACGAGCAGTACTTC. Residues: CAWTPLGQGLTYEQYF.

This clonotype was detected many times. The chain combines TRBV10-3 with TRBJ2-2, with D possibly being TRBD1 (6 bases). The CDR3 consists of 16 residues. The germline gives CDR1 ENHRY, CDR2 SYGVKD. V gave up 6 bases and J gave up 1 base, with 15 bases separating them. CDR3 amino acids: CAISEIPGQNTGELFF. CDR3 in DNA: TGTGCCATCAGCGAGATTCCGGGACAGAACACCGGGGAGCTGTTTTTT.

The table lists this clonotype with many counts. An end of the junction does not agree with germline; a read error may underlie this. The CDR3 is CASSSRFDRGPSANEHFF. The CDR3 nucleotides read TGTGCCAGCAGCTCGCGTTTTGACAGGGGGCCATCGGCCAATGAGCATTTCTTC. The V gene is TRBV11-2, the J gene TRBJ2-1, with TRBD1 identical over 10 bases. The germline gives CDR1 SGHAT, CDR2 FQNNGV. CDR3 length equals 18 residues.

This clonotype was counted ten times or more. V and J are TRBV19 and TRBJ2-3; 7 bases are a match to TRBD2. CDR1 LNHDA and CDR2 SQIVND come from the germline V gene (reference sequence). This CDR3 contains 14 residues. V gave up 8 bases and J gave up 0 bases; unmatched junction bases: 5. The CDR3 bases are TGTGCCAGTGGGGGAGGGGCAAGCACAGATACGCAGTATTTT. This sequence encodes CASGGGASTDTQYF.

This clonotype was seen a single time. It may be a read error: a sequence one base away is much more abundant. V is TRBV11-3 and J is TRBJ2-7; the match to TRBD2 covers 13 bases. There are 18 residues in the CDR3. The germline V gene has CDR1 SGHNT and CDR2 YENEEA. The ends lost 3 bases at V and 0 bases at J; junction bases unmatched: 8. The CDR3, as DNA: TGTGCCAGCAGCTTTGGACTAGCGGGAGCGACGAGCTCCTACGAGCAGTACTTC. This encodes CASSFGLAGATSSYEQYF.

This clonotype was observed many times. CDR3 nucleotide sequence: TGTGCCACCAGCATCGAGCGGGAGAGGGTCACAGATACGCAGTATTTT. Protein: CATSIERERVTDTQYF. V gene TRBV15 combines with J gene TRBJ2-3; 8 positions match TRBD2. This CDR3 spans 16 amino acids. Germline V lookup: CDR1 LNHNV, CDR2 YYDKDF (reference sequence). The V and J ends lost 4 bases and 2 bases, in that order; junction bases with no gene match: 8.

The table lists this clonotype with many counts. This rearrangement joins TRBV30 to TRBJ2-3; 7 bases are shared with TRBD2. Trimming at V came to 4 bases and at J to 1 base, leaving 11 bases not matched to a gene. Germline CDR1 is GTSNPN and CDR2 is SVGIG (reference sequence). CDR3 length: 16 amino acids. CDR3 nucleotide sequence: TGTGCCTGGAAGCCCCGGGCTAGCGGCCGCACAGATACGCAGTATTTT. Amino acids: CAWKPRASGRTDTQYF.